A single sample is the source of the 32 T cell receptor beta chains below, sequenced in a study of blood T cells in healthy people across ages (dated by TCRdb to between 2014 and 2017). The library was made by 5' RACE. Sequenced on an Illumina HiSeq 2500. A second PCR of about 6 to 11 cycles was performed with a sample-barcoded 5' primer and a J-beta primer mix. The public reads were run again by TCRdb, first through fastp at Q25 and then through MiXCR, and only productive beta chains were kept. Each entry is one CDR3 protein sequence, shown with its most common DNA and genes. This sample lists around 780,000 distinct CDR3 sequences; around three fifths were detected once. The ten largest clones capture around 24% of the sample. Sequences were obtained from blood. These receptors were taken from a man between 35 and 55 years old in good health.

The chain links TRBV6-5 to TRBJ1-1; no firm D call. Germline V gene sequence: CDR1 MNHEY, CDR2 SVGAGI. This CDR3 has 14 residues. Trimming shortened V by 3 bases and J by 3 bases, and 11 bases separated the two germline ends. The CDR3 DNA follows: TGTGCCAGCAGTTATCCGCATCGGTACACTGAAGCTTTCTTT. Translated: CASSYPHRYTEAFF.

The chain carries TRBV7-2 and TRBJ2-3, with D possibly being TRBD1 (6 bases). CDR1 is SGHTA and CDR2 is FQGNSA in the germline V gene. V was trimmed by 3 bases and J by 4 bases, leaving 8 bases between them. The CDR3 contains 13 residues. In nucleotides, the CDR3 is TGTGCCAGCAGCTTTGCAGGGGCAGATACGCAGTATTTT. Translating it yields CASSFAGADTQYF.

This clonotype was seen only a few times. This sequence joins TRBV4-1 and TRBJ2-7; D remains unclear. From germline, CDR1 is MGHRA and CDR2 YSYEKL. V lost 2 bases and J 4 bases, leaving 12 bases between the germline ends. The CDR3 runs to 14 residues. The CDR3 DNA sequence: TGCGCCAGCAGCCAAAACGATGGGCAGTACGAGCAGTACTTC. It specifies CASSQNDGQYEQYF.

This clonotype was recorded a few times. The chain recombines TRBV7-2 with TRBJ2-5; perhaps TRBD2 as D (6 bases). Germline V gives CDR1 SGHTA, CDR2 FQGNSA. Trimming left V 2 bases short and J 5 bases short, with 15 bases between. The CDR3 is 15 residues long. In DNA form, the CDR3 reads TGTGCCAGCAGCTTAAAACGGCTTGCGGGGGAGACCCAGTACTTC. Translation gives CASSLKRLAGETQYF.

The chain joins TRBV20-1 to TRBJ2-7, with 8 bases aligning to TRBD1. This CDR3 has 16 amino acids. With V trimmed by 4 bases and J by 0 bases, 11 bases remained unmatched. CDR1 is DFQATT, CDR2 SNEGSKA, per germline (reference sequence). This CDR3 is CSATTPDRAYSYEQYF. CDR3 nucleotides: TGCAGTGCTACCACGCCGGACAGGGCGTACTCCTACGAGCAGTACTTC.

This clonotype was seen many times. This rearrangement joins TRBV27 to TRBJ2-3, with D hard to call. The CDR3 loop spans 13 amino acids. Trimming pared 6 bases from V and 0 bases from J, leaving 7 bases between. Germline V gene sequence: CDR1 MNHEY, CDR2 SMNVEV (reference sequence). The CDR3 bases are TGTGCCAGCAGACCGAAGAGCACAGATACGCAGTATTTT. It is translated as CASRPKSTDTQYF.

This chain connects TRBV15 to TRBJ2-3; tentative D call: TRBD1 (6 bases). Germline CDR1 and CDR2: LNHNV and YYDKDF (reference sequence). There are 16 residues in the CDR3. V was shortened by 3 bases and J by 1 base, with 14 bases between the two germline ends. The DNA for the CDR3 is TGTGCCACCAGCAGGCCCCAAGGGGGAGGCACAGATACGCAGTATTTT. Its translation: CATSRPQGGGTDTQYF.

The genes are TRBV7-8 and TRBJ2-5; 8 bases fit TRBD1. Germline CDR1 and CDR2: SGHVS and FQNEAQ. The CDR3 is 15 residues long. V shed 4 bases, J shed 5 bases, and the junction held 9 bases outside the gene matches. The CDR3, as DNA: TGTGCCAGCAGCTCGGCAGGGGGCTCGCGGGAGACCCAGTACTTC. It translates to CASSSAGGSRETQYF.

This chain links TRBV28 with TRBJ2-7; D not resolved. The CDR3 is 13 amino acids. The V end lost 3 bases, the J end lost 6 bases, and 12 bases lay between the germline ends. Germline assignment: CDR1 MDHEN and CDR2 SYDVKM. In nucleotides, the CDR3 is TGTGCCAGCAGTTTTTTGCTACGAGCCGAGCAGTACTTC. Its translation is CASSFLLRAEQYF.

The V and J genes are TRBV5-1 and TRBJ2-1, with TRBD1 matching over 11 bases. The CDR3 sequence is 17 residues long. Germline CDR1 SGHRS, CDR2 YFSETQ. V trimming: 4 bases; J trimming: 6 bases; junction bases outside the gene matches: 12. The CDR3 loop is CASSTGYPGQGGNEQFF. Written as DNA, the CDR3 is TGCGCCAGCAGCACTGGATACCCGGGACAGGGGGGCAATGAGCAGTTCTTC.

This rearrangement joins TRBV6-5 to TRBJ2-7; TRBD1 is a possible D gene (6 bases). This CDR3 has 14 residues. V was trimmed by 2 bases and J by 4 bases, leaving 12 bases between them. Germline CDR1 and CDR2: MNHEY and SVGAGI. The CDR3 coding sequence is TGTGCCAGCAGTTACGGGCAGGGGCGGTACGAGCAGTACTTC. Translation: CASSYGQGRYEQYF.

This clonotype showed up just once. The V and J genes are TRBV4-2 and TRBJ1-6; D unclear. V dropped 0 bases and J dropped 7 bases, with 22 bases sitting between them. This CDR3 is 19 amino acids long. Germline V lookup: CDR1 LGHNA, CDR2 YNFKEQ. CDR3 nucleotide sequence: TGTGCCAGCAGCCAAGACAATCCGGCGGGGTGGAGTATCAATTCACCCCTCCACTTT. It yields the protein CASSQDNPAGWSINSPLHF.

This sequence joins TRBV6-5 and TRBJ1-2; tentatively, D is TRBD1 (6 bases). The CDR3 is 14 residues long. Germline assignment: CDR1 MNHEY and CDR2 SVGAGI. The ends were cut back, 6 bases at V and 6 bases at J, with 17 bases in the middle. The DNA of the CDR3 is TGTGCCAGCAGCCAGACCGGGACAAGGGATGGCTACACCTTC. Translating it yields CASSQTGTRDGYTF.

This chain links TRBV20-1 with TRBJ2-5, with 9 nucleotides matching TRBD2. J was trimmed by 2 bases and V by 6 bases; bases with no gene match: 10. Germline CDR1 DFQATT, CDR2 SNEGSKA (reference sequence). The CDR3 contains 15 residues. In nucleotides, the CDR3 is TGCAGTGCAGGAAGCCCTAGCGGGGCTCAAGAGACCCAGTACTTC. Its translation: CSAGSPSGAQETQYF.

The chain recombines TRBV3-1 with TRBJ2-3; D unresolved. Between the trimmed V and J ends, which lost 4 bases and 4 bases, there was a span of 12 bases. Germline lookup yields CDR1 LGHDT and CDR2 YNNKEL (reference sequence). The CDR3 spans 14 residues. In DNA, the CDR3 is TGTGCCAGCAGCCGAGCGACCAGACCAGATACGCAGTATTTT. Amino acids: CASSRATRPDTQYF.

The genes are TRBV28 and TRBJ2-1; D possibly corresponds to TRBD2 (7 bases). Trimming took 7 bases from V and 8 from J, leaving 30 bases between them. Germline lookup yields CDR1 MDHEN and CDR2 SYDVKM. The CDR3 consists of 18 residues. The CDR3, as DNA: TGTGCCAGCATTCCCGGGGGGCTTTCGCGGGACGTCGGCGATGAGCAGTTCTTC. It translates to CASIPGGLSRDVGDEQFF. The full variable domain, its missing parts supplied by reference TRBV28 and TRBJ2-1, is DVKVTQSSRYLVKRTGEKVFLECVQDMDHENMFWYRQDPGLGLRLIYFSYDVKMKEKGDIPEGYSVSREKKERFSLILESASTNQTSMYLCASIPGGLSRDVGDEQFFGPGTRLTVL.

This clonotype has only a few counts. The rearrangement uses TRBV25-1 and TRBJ2-5; the D gene is possibly TRBD2 (5 bases). CDR3 length equals 13 residues. V lost 4 bases and J lost 5, with 11 bases in between. CDR1 and CDR2 from the germline V gene are MGHDK and SYGVNS. CDR3 sequence (DNA): TGTGCCAGCAGTGGAGGGCACGGGGAGACCCAGTACTTC. Protein sequence: CASSGGHGETQYF.

The rearrangement links TRBV4-1 to TRBJ2-5; D is unresolved. In germline, CDR1 is MGHRA, CDR2 YSYEKL. Trimming removed 4 bases at V and 2 bases at J, with 11 bases between. The CDR3 sequence is 14 residues long. CDR3 DNA: TGCGCCAGCAGCCGAGCCTTCTTTCAAGAGACCCAGTACTTC. Protein: CASSRAFFQETQYF.

The chain combines TRBV11-3 with TRBJ2-1, with D unclear. The germline V gene encodes CDR1 SGHNT and CDR2 YENEEA. The V end was cut by 0 bases, the J end by 2 bases, with 8 bases between. The length of the CDR3 is 15 residues. CDR3 DNA sequence: TGTGCCAGCAGCTTAGATGGCGGAGCCTACAATGAGCAGTTCTTC. As protein: CASSLDGGAYNEQFF.

CDR3 nucleotide sequence: TGTGCCATCAGTCCAGGTTGGGAAGAGACCCAGTACTTC. This encodes CAISPGWEETQYF. This chain joins TRBV10-3 and TRBJ2-5; D is ambiguous. Germline V gives CDR1 ENHRY, CDR2 SYGVKD. Trimming left V 5 bases short and J 3 bases short, with 10 bases between. There are 13 residues in the CDR3.

This chain joins TRBV3-1 and TRBJ2-7, with D tentatively TRBD1 (6 bases). The J call may be faulty, since TRBJ2-5 better matches the DNA end. There are 16 residues in the CDR3. From germline, CDR1 is LGHDT and CDR2 YNNKEL (reference sequence). CDR3 sequence: CASSQDIGTLKETQYF. CDR3 nucleotide sequence: TGTGCCAGCAGCCAAGATATCGGGACACTAAAAGAGACCCAGTACTTC.

This clonotype appeared a few times. The rearrangement uses TRBV3-1 and TRBJ1-1; 10 bases fit TRBD1. Trimming removed 4 bases from V and 2 bases from J; junction bases left unmatched: 10. The CDR3 extends over 17 amino acids. CDR1 LGHDT and CDR2 YNNKEL come from the germline V gene (reference sequence). CDR3 sequence (DNA): TGTGCCAGCAGCCCCCCCTACGGACAGGGGGGAAACACTGAAGCTTTCTTT. It encodes CASSPPYGQGGNTEAFF. Full variable domain (outside the CDR3, taken from reference TRBV3-1 and TRBJ1-1): DTAVSQTPKYLVTQMGNDKSIKCEQNLGHDTMYWYKQDSKKFLKIMFSYNNKELIINETVPNRFSPKSPDKAHLNLHINSLELGDSAVYFCASSPPYGQGGNTEAFFGQGTRLTVV.

This clonotype appeared a single time. The rearrangement uses TRBV7-2 and TRBJ2-2, with 8 positions matching TRBD1. The CDR3 has 15 amino acids. V shed 5 bases and J 3 bases; nucleotides not matched to a gene: 5. The germline V gene encodes CDR1 SGHTA and CDR2 FQGNSA. CDR3 DNA: TGTGCCAGCAGCCCGGGGACAGGCCACACCGGGGAGCTGTTTTTT. Residues: CASSPGTGHTGELFF.

This clonotype was found once. This may be a read error: a much more frequent sequence differs by one nucleotide. This chain links TRBV27 with TRBJ2-3; 7 bases fit TRBD2. CDR1 is MNHEY, CDR2 SMNVEV, per germline (reference sequence). This CDR3 is built from 16 residues. In DNA form, the CDR3 reads TGTGCCAGCAGTTACTCGGGGGGTACTAGCACAGGTACGCAGTATTTT. Its protein product is CASSYSGGTSTGTQYF.

V and J are TRBV5-1 and TRBJ2-3, with D hard to call. The CDR3 is 15 residues long. The germline CDR1 and CDR2 sequences are SGHRS and YFSETQ. V was shortened by 0 bases and J by 6 bases, with 14 bases between the two germline ends. In DNA, the CDR3 is TGCGCCAGCAGCTTGGTTGGTGGCGCCGGGGATACGCAGTATTTT. Its protein is CASSLVGGAGDTQYF.

This chain links TRBV11-1 with TRBJ2-1; no firm D call. The DNA end lines up better with TRBJ2-7; the J call may be wrong. This CDR3 contains 15 residues. CDR1 SGHAT and CDR2 FQDESV come from the germline V gene (reference sequence). CDR3 in amino acids: CASSPDFSPYNEQYF. The CDR3 nucleotides read TGTGCCAGCAGCCCTGACTTTAGTCCCTACAATGAGCAGTACTTC.

The chain combines TRBV2 with TRBJ2-7; D is perhaps TRBD1 or TRBD2 (6 bases each). Germline V gene sequence: CDR1 SNHLY, CDR2 FYNNEI. Between the trimmed V and J ends, which lost 10 bases and 3 bases, there was a span of 13 bases. The CDR3 sequence is 12 residues long. The CDR3 here is CATRGLDYEQYF. In DNA form, the CDR3 reads TGTGCCACCAGGGGACTTGACTACGAGCAGTACTTC.

This chain uses TRBV20-1 with TRBJ2-7; D is ambiguous. The germline V gene has CDR1 DFQATT and CDR2 SNEGSKA (reference sequence). V was cut by 0 bases and J by 6 bases, with 6 bases left in between. The CDR3 totals 11 residues. CDR3: CSAREVAEQYF. The DNA of the CDR3 is TGCAGTGCTAGAGAAGTGGCCGAGCAGTACTTC.

CDR3 in amino acids: CSARDRGLVGTDTQYF. The CDR3 nucleotides are TGCAGTGCTAGAGACCGGGGACTAGTGGGGACAGATACGCAGTATTTT. This rearrangement joins TRBV20-1 to TRBJ2-3; 8 nucleotides match TRBD2. Trimming took 0 bases from V and 3 from J; bases not matched to a gene: 8. CDR1 is DFQATT and CDR2 is SNEGSKA in the germline V gene (reference sequence). The length of the CDR3 is 16 residues.

J is TRBJ1-2 and V is TRBV4-3; 8 bases fit TRBD1. The V gene end was trimmed by 1 base and the J gene end by 0 bases; junction bases not matched to a gene: 4. The germline CDR1 and CDR2 sequences are LGHNA and YSLEER. CDR3 length: 16 amino acids. This chain's CDR3 is CASSQAGTGSNYGYTF. The CDR3 DNA is TGCGCCAGCAGCCAAGCCGGGACAGGCTCTAACTATGGCTACACCTTC.

This clonotype was seen a few times. This chain links TRBV28 with TRBJ1-2; D is perhaps TRBD1 (5 bases). V lost 6 bases, J lost 4 bases, and 21 bases lay in between. CDR3 length: 16 residues. CDR1 is MDHEN, CDR2 SYDVKM, per germline. CDR3: CASSSGRSTPPYGYTF. The CDR3, as DNA: TGTGCCAGCAGCTCGGGGCGGAGCACCCCTCCCTATGGCTACACCTTC.

The chain is built from TRBV12-3 or TRBV12-4 and TRBJ1-2; 9 bases match TRBD1. V shed 2 bases and J 8 bases; nucleotides not matched to a gene: 15. The CDR3 has 17 residues. The CDR3 DNA reads TGTGCCAGCAGTTTATCGTTCGGGACAGGGAATATTGAGGGCTACACCTTC. It yields the protein CASSLSFGTGNIEGYTF.